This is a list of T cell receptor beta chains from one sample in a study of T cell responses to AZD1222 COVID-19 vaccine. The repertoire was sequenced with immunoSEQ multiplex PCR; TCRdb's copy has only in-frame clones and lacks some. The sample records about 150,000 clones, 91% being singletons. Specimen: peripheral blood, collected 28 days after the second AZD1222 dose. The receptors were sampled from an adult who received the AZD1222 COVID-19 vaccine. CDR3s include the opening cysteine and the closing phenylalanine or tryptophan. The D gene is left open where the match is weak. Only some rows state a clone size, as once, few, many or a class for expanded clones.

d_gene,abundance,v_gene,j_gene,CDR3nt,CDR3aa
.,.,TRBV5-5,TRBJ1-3,TGTGCCAGCAGCTTGGAGGGTTTCAGAAACACCATATATTTT,CASSLEGFRNTIYF
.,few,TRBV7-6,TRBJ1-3,TGTGCCAGCAGCTTAAGAATCCGGTCAGGGGCCTCTGGAAACACCATATATTTT,CASSLRIRSGASGNTIYF
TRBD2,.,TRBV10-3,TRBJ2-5,TGTGCCATCAGTGACGGCGGGAGGGAGACCCAGTACTTC,CAISDGGRETQYF
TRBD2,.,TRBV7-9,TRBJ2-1,TGTGCCAGCAGCCAGGATACTAGCGGGGGCATGGATGAGCAGTTCTTC,CASSQDTSGGMDEQFF
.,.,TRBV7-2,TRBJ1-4,TGTGCCAGCAGCAACCAGGTGGCTTATAATGAAAAACTGTTTTTT,CASSNQVAYNEKLFF
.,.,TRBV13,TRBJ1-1,TGTGCCAGCAGCTCAGGCGGGCACGCTGAAGCTTTCTTT,CASSSGGHAEAFF
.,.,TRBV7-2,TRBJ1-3,TGTGCCAGCAGCCCTATAGCAGTACGCGGAAACACCATATATTTT,CASSPIAVRGNTIYF
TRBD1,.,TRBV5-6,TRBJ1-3,TGTGCCAGCAGCTTGAGACAGGGGGTTGCTGGAAACACCATATATTTT,CASSLRQGVAGNTIYF
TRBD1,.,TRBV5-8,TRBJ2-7,TGTGCCAGCAGCATCCTAGGGACAGGCAGCGCCTACGAGCAGTACTTC,CASSILGTGSAYEQYF
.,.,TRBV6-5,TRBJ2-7,TGTGCCAGCAAGGAAGGAAGAGGGGCCTACGAGCAGTACTTC,CASKEGRGAYEQYF
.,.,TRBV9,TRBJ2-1,TGTGCCAGCAGCGTACATGAGAGCAATGAGCAGTTCTTC,CASSVHESNEQFF
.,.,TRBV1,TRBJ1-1,TGCACCAGCAGTCCCCCAGGGGGTTGCGAGGCTTTCTTT,CTSSPPGGCEAFF
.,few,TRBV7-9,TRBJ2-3,TGTGCCAGCAGAAAACAGAGCACAGATACGCAGTATTTT,CASRKQSTDTQYF
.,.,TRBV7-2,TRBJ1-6,TGTGCCAGCAGCTTAGAGCCGTATAATTCACCCCTCCACTTT,CASSLEPYNSPLHF
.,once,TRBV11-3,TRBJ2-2,TGTGCCAGCAGCCAGACCGGGGAGCTGTTTTTT,CASSQTGELFF
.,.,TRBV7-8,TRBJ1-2,TGTGCCAGCAGCTTAGCAGGCGCCAACTATGGCTACACCTTC,CASSLAGANYGYTF
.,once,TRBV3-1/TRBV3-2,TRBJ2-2,TGTGCCAGCAGTCGTCCCTTCACCGGGGAGCTGTTTTTT,CASSRPFTGELFF